The rows below give T cell receptor beta chains drawn from one sample of a study of control samples from healthy donors and cancer patients. The table came from immunoSEQ multiplex PCR; TCRdb's copy has only in-frame clones and leaves some out. Among some 120,000 clones listed, 70% to 90% were seen once. The sample consisted of blood. These receptors were obtained from a man aged 45-60 years in good health. Each CDR3 is given with its conserved first and last residue. The D gene is left open where the match is weak. The listing skips clone size in some rows; elsewhere it reads once, few, many or a size class.

V	size	D	J	DNA	CDR3
TRBV27	.	TRBD1	TRBJ2-2	TGTGCCAGCAGTTTTCGGCAGGGGGTAACCGGGGAGCTGTTTTTT	CASSFRQGVTGELFF
TRBV18	.	.	TRBJ1-1	TGTGCCAGCTCACCGGGTCGAGCTTGGGAAGAAGCTTTCTTT	CASSPGRAWEEAFF
TRBV2	.	.	TRBJ1-6	TGTGCCAGTCAGCCCCAGGGATTGGATAATTCACCCCTCCACTTT	CASQPQGLDNSPLHF
TRBV6-5	.	TRBD1	TRBJ1-1	TGTGCCAGCAGTTACTCTAAGGGGGCGCTTTCTGAAGCTTTCTTT	CASSYSKGALSEAFF
TRBV19	.	.	TRBJ2-7	TGTGCCAGTAGTCCCCGGGATGCCTACGAGCAGTACTTC	CASSPRDAYEQYF
TRBV6-1	once	TRBD1	TRBJ1-4	TGTGCCAGCAGTGAAGCGCGGGGACAGGGTCATGAAAAACTGTTTTTT	CASSEARGQGHEKLFF
TRBV28	.	TRBD1	TRBJ1-2	TGTGCCAGCAGTCCGGGACAGGGGAACTATGGCTACACCTTC	CASSPGQGNYGYTF
TRBV19	.	.	TRBJ2-7	TGTGCCAGTAGTATCGCATCTGGGCAGGGCTACGAGCAGTACTTC	CASSIASGQGYEQYF
TRBV25-1	.	.	TRBJ2-4	TGTGCCAGCAGTGAATCGGCCGTAGCCAAAAACATTCAGTACTTC	CASSESAVAKNIQYF
TRBV30	.	.	TRBJ2-7	TGTGCCTGGAGTGTACTGGTTGTAACGGGCGAGCAGTACTTC	CAWSVLVVTGEQYF
TRBV6-6	.	TRBD1	TRBJ2-7	TGTGCCAGCAGTTACGGGGGGACAGGGAAATACGAGCAGTACTTC	CASSYGGTGKYEQYF
TRBV3-1/TRBV3-2	.	.	TRBJ2-1	TGTGCCAGCAGCCCGACAAGTGGAGCGGTCTATGAGCAGTTCTTC	CASSPTSGAVYEQFF
TRBV19	once	TRBD1	TRBJ2-1	TGTGCCAGTAGTCATCACGGACAGGGGTACAATGAGCAGTTCTTC	CASSHHGQGYNEQFF
TRBV5-4	.	.	TRBJ2-3	TGTGCCAGCAGCTTGAAGGGAATCGAGCTCACAGATACGCAGTATTTT	CASSLKGIELTDTQYF
TRBV18	.	.	TRBJ1-3	TGTGCCAGCTCACCTAGAGACCCCGACTCTGGAAACACCATATATTTT	CASSPRDPDSGNTIYF
TRBV14	.	.	TRBJ2-7	TGTGCCAGCAGCCAAACTAATGGGGTCGAGCAGTACTTC	CASSQTNGVEQYF
TRBV5-6	.	.	TRBJ2-5	TGTGCCAGCAGCCCCCCCCGGGGGAGGGGGAGACAAGAGACCCAGTACTTC	CASSPPRGRGRQETQYF
TRBV7-8	once	.	TRBJ1-3	TGTGCCAGCAGCTTAGCGGACGTCAGATTAAGCTTCTCTGGAAACACCATATATTTT	CASSLADVRLSFSGNTIYF
TRBV7-9	.	.	TRBJ2-5	TGTGCCAGCAGCTTAGCGGGGGCGGGAGAGACCCAGTACTTC	CASSLAGAGETQYF
TRBV11-2	.	TRBD1	TRBJ2-1	TGTGCCAGCAGCGTCCGGGACAGGGGGGTTGGTAATGAGCAGTTCTTC	CASSVRDRGVGNEQFF
TRBV27	few	TRBD1	TRBJ1-5	TGTGCCAGCAGTATACAGGGGTACCAGCCCCAGCATTTT	CASSIQGYQPQHF
TRBV10-3	.	.	TRBJ1-1	TGTGCCATCAGTGAGTCGTTGAACACTGAAGCTTTCTTT	CAISESLNTEAFF
TRBV7-8	.	.	TRBJ2-3	TGTGCCAGCAGCTTAGATCTAGATACGCAGTATTTT	CASSLDLDTQYF
TRBV28	.	TRBD1	TRBJ2-3	TGTGCCAGCAGTCCGGAGGACAGGTCCCTGGGTCATACGCAGTATTTT	CASSPEDRSLGHTQYF
TRBV7-6	.	.	TRBJ2-7	TGTGCCAGCAGCTCACCAGGGAGGGGGACCTCCTACGAGCAGTACTTC	CASSSPGRGTSYEQYF
TRBV3-1/TRBV3-2	.	.	TRBJ1-6	TGTGCCAGCAGCCAAGAAGGGGCTGGGGCAAATTCACCCCTCCACTTT	CASSQEGAGANSPLHF
TRBV10-3	few	.	TRBJ1-1	TGTGCCACCAGGACAGAAAAGAACACTGAAGCTTTCTTT	CATRTEKNTEAFF
TRBV25-1	.	.	TRBJ1-6	TGTGCCAGCAGTGGAGTCGGGACGGGATATAATTCACCCCTCCACTTT	CASSGVGTGYNSPLHF
TRBV2	once	.	TRBJ1-1	TGTGCCAGCAGTCGGCTCAAAACGGACACTGAAGCTTTCTTT	CASSRLKTDTEAFF